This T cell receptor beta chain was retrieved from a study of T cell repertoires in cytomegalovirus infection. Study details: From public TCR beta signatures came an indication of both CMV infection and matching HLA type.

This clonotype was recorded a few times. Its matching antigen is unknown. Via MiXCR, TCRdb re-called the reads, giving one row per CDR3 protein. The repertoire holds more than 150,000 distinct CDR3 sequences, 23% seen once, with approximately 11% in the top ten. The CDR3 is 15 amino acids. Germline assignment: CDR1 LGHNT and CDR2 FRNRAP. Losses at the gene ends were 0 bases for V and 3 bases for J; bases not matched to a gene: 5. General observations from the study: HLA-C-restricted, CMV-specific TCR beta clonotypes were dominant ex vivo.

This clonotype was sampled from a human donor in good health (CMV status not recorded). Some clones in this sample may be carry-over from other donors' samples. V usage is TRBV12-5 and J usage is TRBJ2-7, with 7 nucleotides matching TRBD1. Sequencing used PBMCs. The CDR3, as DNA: TGTGCTAGTGGTTTGGTAACAGGGGTGGGCTACGAGCAGTACTTC. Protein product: CASGLVTGVGYEQYF.